The 5 T cell receptor beta chains below were found in one sample sequenced in a study of cytomegalovirus exposure and HLA in healthy donors. This table comes from immunoSEQ multiplex PCR, and its TCRdb copy is limited to in-frame clones, with some not included. The profile shows 150,000 or so clones, 86% of them singletons. The sequenced material came from PBMCs. The receptors come from a human donor in good health.

The chain couples TRBV4-1 to TRBJ2-5; TRBD1 agrees at 9 bases. Germline V gene lookup returns CDR1 MGHRA and CDR2 YSYEKL. V was pared by 4 bases and J by 1 base, with 7 bases of the junction left unmatched. CDR3 length equals 16 residues. CDR3 region: CASSRTGTGLQETQYF. The CDR3 DNA follows: TGCGCCAGCAGCCGAACCGGGACAGGGCTCCAAGAGACCCAGTACTTC.

V usage is TRBV9 and J usage is TRBJ2-1; TRBD2 matches 11 bases. CDR3 size: 16 residues. Germline CDR1 SGDLS, CDR2 YYNGEE. V lost 4 bases and J lost 5; bases outside the gene matches: 8. CDR3 region: CASSLETSGVHNEQFF. The CDR3 coding sequence is TGTGCCAGCAGCTTAGAGACTAGCGGGGTCCACAATGAGCAGTTCTTC.

The chain combines TRBV29-1 with TRBJ1-5; 8 bases agree with TRBD1. The CDR3 contains 15 residues. V trimming: 6 bases; J trimming: 1 base; junction bases outside the gene matches: 8. Germline CDR1 reads SQVTM; CDR2 reads ANQGSEA. Here the CDR3 DNA reads TGCAGCGTGGCTGATAGGACAGGGAGCAATCAGCCCCAGCATTTT. This gives the protein CSVADRTGSNQPQHF.

V gene TRBV28 combines with J gene TRBJ1-5; 7 bases map to TRBD1. The ends lost 7 bases at V and 0 bases at J; junction bases unmatched: 3. The germline V gene has CDR1 MDHEN and CDR2 SYDVKM. The CDR3 runs 14 residues. The CDR3 sequence: CASMGQLSNQPQHF. DNA of the CDR3: TGTGCCAGCATGGGACAGCTTAGCAATCAGCCCCAGCATTTT.

The chain carries TRBV5-8 and TRBJ1-1; D possibly corresponds to TRBD1 (5 bases). Germline CDR1 is SGHTS and CDR2 is YDEGEE. The CDR3 runs to 15 residues. V was clipped by 3 bases and J by 0 bases, with 12 bases between them. The CDR3 DNA reads TGTGCCAGCAGCTGGTCGGCAGGGTTGAACACTGAAGCTTTCTTT. This codes for CASSWSAGLNTEAFF. Looking up the rest from reference TRBV5-8 and TRBJ1-1 gives the full variable domain: EAGVTQSPTHLIKTRGQQATLRCSPISGHTSVYWYQQALGLGLQFLLWYDEGEERNRGNFPPRFSGRQFPNYSSELNVNALELEDSALYLCASSWSAGLNTEAFFGQGTRLTVV.